These T cell receptor beta chains were read from a single sample in a study of CXCR3-negative and CXCR3-positive naive CD8 T cells. Reprocessing the 5' RACE reads, TCRdb reports a single entry for every CDR3 protein and omits DNA. Its clone listing holds about 120,000 distinct CDR3 sequences. The material sequenced was naive CXCR3+ CD8+ T cells from blood. These receptors came from a human donor in good health. Some clones in this sample may be carry-over from other donors' samples. The CDR3 runs from the conserved cysteine through the conserved F or W.

j_gene: TRBJ2-1; v_gene: TRBV7-2; CDR3aa: CASSYDGTSGTGAFF
j_gene: TRBJ2-7; v_gene: TRBV28; CDR3aa: CASSSGVHEQYF
j_gene: TRBJ2-7; v_gene: TRBV27; CDR3aa: CASSSTTTGETYEQYF
j_gene: TRBJ2-7; v_gene: TRBV2; CDR3aa: CASSAREEFQQYF
j_gene: TRBJ2-3; v_gene: TRBV7-2; CDR3aa: CASSFGTSSADTQYF
j_gene: TRBJ2-1; v_gene: TRBV7-8; CDR3aa: CASSPGQGDNEQFF
j_gene: TRBJ2-7; v_gene: TRBV29-1; CDR3aa: CSVELKGLGDEQYF
j_gene: TRBJ2-6; v_gene: TRBV12-3/TRBV12-4; CDR3aa: CASSSRWTATGANVLTF
j_gene: TRBJ1-2; v_gene: TRBV28; CDR3aa: CASRNRGVAFYGYTF
j_gene: TRBJ2-1; v_gene: TRBV14; CDR3aa: CASSQLWTEYNEQFF
j_gene: TRBJ2-2; v_gene: TRBV29-1; CDR3aa: CSALLAGIDYTGELFF
j_gene: TRBJ2-7; v_gene: TRBV4-3; CDR3aa: CASSQDFTAFYEQYF
j_gene: TRBJ2-2; v_gene: TRBV5-1; CDR3aa: CASRRVVTGELFF
j_gene: TRBJ2-1; v_gene: TRBV20-1; CDR3aa: CSARVITGGNYNEQFF
j_gene: TRBJ2-1; v_gene: TRBV13; CDR3aa: CASSLGEWTSGGPSSYNEQFF
j_gene: TRBJ2-5; v_gene: TRBV19; CDR3aa: CASSLGPETQYF
j_gene: TRBJ2-7; v_gene: TRBV12-3/TRBV12-4; CDR3aa: CASSSTPGTSDSYEQYF
j_gene: TRBJ2-7; v_gene: TRBV29-1; CDR3aa: CSVGGLSYEQYF
j_gene: TRBJ2-3; v_gene: TRBV28; CDR3aa: CASSFEGSTDTQYF
j_gene: TRBJ2-3; v_gene: TRBV12-3/TRBV12-4; CDR3aa: CASSRTSGITDTQYF
j_gene: TRBJ1-1; v_gene: TRBV28; CDR3aa: CASSLWTRGGIDEAFF
j_gene: TRBJ2-5; v_gene: TRBV2; CDR3aa: CASSERLAGGTQYF
j_gene: TRBJ2-1; v_gene: TRBV25-1; CDR3aa: CASRRGGAYNEQFF
j_gene: TRBJ2-7; v_gene: TRBV29-1; CDR3aa: CSVFPGQGPYEQYF
j_gene: TRBJ2-1; v_gene: TRBV5-5; CDR3aa: CASSLDPGDYNEQFF
j_gene: TRBJ2-2; v_gene: TRBV5-1; CDR3aa: CASSLPGTAVPGELFF
j_gene: TRBJ2-1; v_gene: TRBV4-1; CDR3aa: CASSQVSGRGDNEQFF
j_gene: TRBJ2-1; v_gene: TRBV6-2/TRBV6-3; CDR3aa: CASSYTFTGTSDEQFF
j_gene: TRBJ2-7; v_gene: TRBV7-6; CDR3aa: CASSQDVGDRGHEQYF
j_gene: TRBJ1-1; v_gene: TRBV4-2; CDR3aa: CASSQRNTEAFF
j_gene: TRBJ2-7; v_gene: TRBV6-5; CDR3aa: CASSSGHPYEQYF
j_gene: TRBJ1-1; v_gene: TRBV6-5; CDR3aa: CASSTGVPWNTEAFF
j_gene: TRBJ1-5; v_gene: TRBV7-9; CDR3aa: CASSTWGGPPLSNQPQHF
j_gene: TRBJ2-7; v_gene: TRBV20-1; CDR3aa: CSAQDTTMGEQYF
j_gene: TRBJ2-1; v_gene: TRBV12-5; CDR3aa: CANPPAGSSYNEQFF
j_gene: TRBJ2-7; v_gene: TRBV20-1; CDR3aa: CSATPEGTTIYEQYF
j_gene: TRBJ2-1; v_gene: TRBV10-2; CDR3aa: CASSDPRGGSSYNEQFF
j_gene: TRBJ2-5; v_gene: TRBV6-5; CDR3aa: CASTYSGGAYETQYF
j_gene: TRBJ2-7; v_gene: TRBV10-2; CDR3aa: CASSEPVGTAYEQYF
j_gene: TRBJ2-1; v_gene: TRBV5-6; CDR3aa: CASSLWTGSLGSSYNEQFF
j_gene: TRBJ2-1; v_gene: TRBV4-3; CDR3aa: CASSQAGGWEQFF
j_gene: TRBJ1-5; v_gene: TRBV7-9; CDR3aa: CASSNSTGGNQPQHF
j_gene: TRBJ2-3; v_gene: TRBV7-2; CDR3aa: CASSLAVWSGDTQYF
j_gene: TRBJ2-1; v_gene: TRBV19; CDR3aa: CASSISGGAVEQFF
j_gene: TRBJ2-7; v_gene: TRBV20-1; CDR3aa: CSARSGTYEQYF
j_gene: TRBJ2-7; v_gene: TRBV5-1; CDR3aa: CASSKKTSYEQYF
j_gene: TRBJ2-7; v_gene: TRBV5-1; CDR3aa: CASSLSPTGVYEQYF
j_gene: TRBJ2-1; v_gene: TRBV4-3; CDR3aa: CASSRGGHSYNEQFF
j_gene: TRBJ2-1; v_gene: TRBV7-9; CDR3aa: CASSSGVGPGHNEQFF
j_gene: TRBJ2-7; v_gene: TRBV5-1; CDR3aa: CASSFGSSKSYEQYF
j_gene: TRBJ1-1; v_gene: TRBV20-1; CDR3aa: CSAARTEGTEAFF
j_gene: TRBJ2-2; v_gene: TRBV9; CDR3aa: CASSEHRGDTGELFF
j_gene: TRBJ2-3; v_gene: TRBV7-9; CDR3aa: CASSFPAGDLDTQYF
j_gene: TRBJ2-5; v_gene: TRBV7-2; CDR3aa: CASSLAGGPEETQYF